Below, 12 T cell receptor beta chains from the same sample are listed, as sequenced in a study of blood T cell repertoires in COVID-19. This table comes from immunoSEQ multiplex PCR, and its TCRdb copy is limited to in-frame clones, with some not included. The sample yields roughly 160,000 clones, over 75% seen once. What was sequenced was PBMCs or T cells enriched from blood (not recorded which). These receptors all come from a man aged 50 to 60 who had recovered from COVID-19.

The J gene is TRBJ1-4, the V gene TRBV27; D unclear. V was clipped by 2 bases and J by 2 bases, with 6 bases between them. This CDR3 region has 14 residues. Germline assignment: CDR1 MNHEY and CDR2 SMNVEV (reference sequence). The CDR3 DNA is TGTGCCAGCAGTTTAGCGTGGACTAATGAAAAACTGTTTTTT. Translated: CASSLAWTNEKLFF.

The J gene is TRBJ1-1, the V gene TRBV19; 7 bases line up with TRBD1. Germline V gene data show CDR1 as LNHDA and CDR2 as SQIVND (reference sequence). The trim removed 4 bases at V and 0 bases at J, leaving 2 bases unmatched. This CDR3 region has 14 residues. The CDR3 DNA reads TGTGCCAGTAGTACAGGGGGGTTGAACACTGAAGCTTTCTTT. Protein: CASSTGGLNTEAFF. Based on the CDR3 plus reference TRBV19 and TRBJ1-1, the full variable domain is DGGITQSPKYLFRKEGQNVTLSCEQNLNHDAMYWYRQDPGQGLRLIYYSQIVNDFQKGDIAEGYSVSREKKESFPLTVTSAQKNPTAFYLCASSTGGLNTEAFFGQGTRLTVV.

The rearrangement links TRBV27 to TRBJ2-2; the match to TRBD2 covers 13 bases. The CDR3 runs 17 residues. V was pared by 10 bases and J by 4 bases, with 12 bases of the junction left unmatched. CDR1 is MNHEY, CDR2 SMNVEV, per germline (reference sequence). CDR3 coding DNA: TGTGCCACTTCGACTAGCGGGAGGCCCAGGGTCACCGGGGAGCTGTTTTTT. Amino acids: CATSTSGRPRVTGELFF.

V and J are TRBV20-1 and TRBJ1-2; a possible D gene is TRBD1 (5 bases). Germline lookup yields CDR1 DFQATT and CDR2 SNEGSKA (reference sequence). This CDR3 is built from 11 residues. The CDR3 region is CNPGGNYGYTF. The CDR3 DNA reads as TGCAACCCGGGGGGTAACTATGGCTACACCTTC.

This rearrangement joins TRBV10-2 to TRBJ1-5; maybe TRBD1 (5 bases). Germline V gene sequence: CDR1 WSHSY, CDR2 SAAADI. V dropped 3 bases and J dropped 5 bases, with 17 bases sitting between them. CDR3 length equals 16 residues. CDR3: CASSDSTGQKDQPQHF. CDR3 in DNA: TGCGCCAGCAGTGATTCCACCGGACAAAAAGATCAGCCCCAGCATTTT.

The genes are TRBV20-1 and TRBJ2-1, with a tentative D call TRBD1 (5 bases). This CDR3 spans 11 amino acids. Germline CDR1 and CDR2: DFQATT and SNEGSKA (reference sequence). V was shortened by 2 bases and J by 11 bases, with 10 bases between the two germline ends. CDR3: CSARQTEKQFF. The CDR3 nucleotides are TGCAGTGCTAGACAGACAGAGAAGCAGTTCTTC.

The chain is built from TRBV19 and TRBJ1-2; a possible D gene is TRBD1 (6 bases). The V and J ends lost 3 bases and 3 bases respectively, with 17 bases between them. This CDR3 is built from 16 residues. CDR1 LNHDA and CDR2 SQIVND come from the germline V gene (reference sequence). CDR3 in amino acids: CASSIDLQGNYYGYTF. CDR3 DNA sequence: TGTGCCAGTAGTATTGATTTACAGGGAAATTACTATGGCTACACCTTC.

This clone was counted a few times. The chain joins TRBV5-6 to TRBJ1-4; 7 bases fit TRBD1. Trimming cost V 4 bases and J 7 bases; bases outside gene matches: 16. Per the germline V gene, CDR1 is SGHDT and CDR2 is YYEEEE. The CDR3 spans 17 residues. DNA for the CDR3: TGTGCCAGCAGCACACGGACAGGTGACGCGGGTCGTGAAAAACTGTTTTTT. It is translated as CASSTRTGDAGREKLFF. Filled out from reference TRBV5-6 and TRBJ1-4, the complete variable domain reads DAGVTQSPTHLIKTRGQQVTLRCSPKSGHDTVSWYQQALGQGPQFIFQYYEEEERQRGNFPDRFSGHQFPNYSSELNVNALLLGDSALYLCASSTRTGDAGREKLFFGSGTQLSVL.

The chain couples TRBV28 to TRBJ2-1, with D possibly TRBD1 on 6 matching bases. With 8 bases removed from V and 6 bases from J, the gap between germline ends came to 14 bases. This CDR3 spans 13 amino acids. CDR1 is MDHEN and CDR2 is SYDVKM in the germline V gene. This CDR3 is CASVQGLPNEQFF. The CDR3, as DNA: TGTGCCAGCGTACAGGGTCTTCCCAATGAGCAGTTCTTC.

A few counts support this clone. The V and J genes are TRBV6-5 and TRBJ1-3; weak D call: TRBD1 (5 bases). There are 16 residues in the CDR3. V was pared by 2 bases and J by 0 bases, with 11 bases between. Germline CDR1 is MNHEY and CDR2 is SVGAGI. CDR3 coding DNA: TGTGCCAGCAGTTACCAGGGTGGGGACTCTGGAAACACCATATATTTT. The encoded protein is CASSYQGGDSGNTIYF.

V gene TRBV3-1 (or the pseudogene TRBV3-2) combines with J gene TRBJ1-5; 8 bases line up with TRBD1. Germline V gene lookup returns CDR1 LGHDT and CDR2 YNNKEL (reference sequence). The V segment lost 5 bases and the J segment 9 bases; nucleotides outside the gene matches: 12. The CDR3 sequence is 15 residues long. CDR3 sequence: CASSRRTGPEGPQHF. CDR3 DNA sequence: TGTGCCAGCAGCAGAAGGACAGGGCCCGAGGGGCCCCAGCATTTT.

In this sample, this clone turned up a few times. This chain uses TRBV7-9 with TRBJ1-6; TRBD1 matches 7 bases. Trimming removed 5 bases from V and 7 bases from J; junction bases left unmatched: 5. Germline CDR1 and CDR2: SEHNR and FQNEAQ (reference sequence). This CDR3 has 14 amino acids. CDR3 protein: CASSHDRANSPLHF. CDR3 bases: TGTGCCAGCAGCCACGACAGGGCCAATTCACCCCTCCACTTT.